This T cell receptor beta chain was obtained from a study of blood T cells in healthy people across ages. This clonotype occurred a few times. A second PCR of 7 to 11 cycles used a sample-barcoded 5' primer and a J-beta primer mix. TCRdb re-derived calls from the 5' RACE reads in MiXCR, one entry per CDR3 protein. The sample has fewer than 800,000 distinct CDR3 sequences; approximately 49% are singletons. V was clipped by 6 bases and J by 5 bases, with 23 bases between them. CDR1 and CDR2 (germline): SGHTA, FQGNSA. The CDR3 extends over 17 amino acids. The chain recombines TRBV7-2 with TRBJ2-1, with a possible D match to TRBD1 (7 bases). The sample comprised blood. The clonotype originates from a woman in her sixties or seventies in good health. This chain's CDR3 is CASRGGRRGQRNNEQFF. In DNA, the CDR3 is TGTGCCAGCAGAGGGGGCAGGAGGGGACAACGAAACAATGAGCAGTTCTTC.